The 5 T cell receptor beta chains given below trace back to one sample, sequenced in a study of cytomegalovirus exposure and HLA in healthy donors. The PCR contained 60 Vbeta and 13 Jbeta primers. This table comes from immunoSEQ multiplex PCR, and its TCRdb copy is limited to in-frame clones, with some not included. The sample records 200,000 to 250,000 clones, roughly 68% being singletons. Sequencing was carried out using PBMCs. Every receptor here comes from a man between 35 and 55 years old in good health and CMV-seropositive.

This chain links TRBV4-1 with TRBJ2-6; D remains ambiguous. CDR3 length: 15 amino acids. V was trimmed by 4 bases and J by 4 bases, leaving 11 bases between them. Germline lookup yields CDR1 MGHRA and CDR2 YSYEKL. CDR3 protein: CASSPLHSGANVLTF. CDR3 nucleotide sequence: TGCGCCAGCAGCCCACTACACTCAGGGGCCAACGTCCTGACTTTC.

This clone is a singleton in its sample. V is TRBV6-6 and J is TRBJ1-2; D uncertain. The germline V gene encodes CDR1 MNHNY and CDR2 SVGAGI (reference sequence). Trimming pared 0 bases from V and 1 base from J, leaving 12 bases between. The CDR3 runs to 16 residues. The CDR3 spells CASSYSADTLNYGYTF. In nucleotides, the CDR3 is TGTGCCAGCAGTTACTCGGCAGACACCCTTAACTATGGCTACACCTTC.

V is TRBV10-3 and J is TRBJ1-5; D unclear. There are 14 residues in the CDR3. The V gene lost 2 bases and the J gene lost 4 bases, with 9 bases spanning the gap. Germline lookup yields CDR1 ENHRY and CDR2 SYGVKD. The DNA of the CDR3 is TGTGCCATCAGTGAGCCGGGAACAAATCAGCCCCAGCATTTT. Protein: CAISEPGTNQPQHF.

The gene calls are TRBV7-2 and TRBJ2-2, with 10 bases matching TRBD2. V lost 6 bases to trimming and J lost 2 bases; unmatched junction nucleotides: 6. Germline V gene data show CDR1 as SGHTA and CDR2 as FQGNSA. This CDR3 is 16 amino acids long. This chain's CDR3 is CASRSSGGANTGELFF. The CDR3 DNA sequence: TGTGCCAGCAGATCTAGCGGGGGAGCTAACACCGGGGAGCTGTTTTTT.

This clone was seen only a few times. The chain is built from TRBV7-8 and TRBJ2-7; D possibly corresponds to TRBD1 (5 bases). V was clipped by 0 bases and J by 1 base, with 7 bases between them. This CDR3 has 14 residues. Germline V CDR1 and CDR2: SGHVS, FQNEAQ. CDR3 DNA sequence: TGTGCCAGCAGCTTAGCGGCAGGGTCCTACGAGCAGTACTTC. Protein: CASSLAAGSYEQYF.